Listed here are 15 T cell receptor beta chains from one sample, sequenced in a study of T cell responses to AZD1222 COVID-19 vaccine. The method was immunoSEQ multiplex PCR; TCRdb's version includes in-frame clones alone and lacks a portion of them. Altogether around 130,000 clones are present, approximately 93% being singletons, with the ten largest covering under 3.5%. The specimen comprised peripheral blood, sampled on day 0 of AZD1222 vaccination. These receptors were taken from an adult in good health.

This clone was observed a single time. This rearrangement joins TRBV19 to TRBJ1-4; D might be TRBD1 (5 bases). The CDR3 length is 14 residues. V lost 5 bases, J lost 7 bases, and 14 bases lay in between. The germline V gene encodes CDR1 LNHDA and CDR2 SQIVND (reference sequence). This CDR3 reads CASSPGGRVEKLFF. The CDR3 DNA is TGTGCCAGTAGTCCCGGGGGAAGGGTTGAAAAACTGTTTTTT.

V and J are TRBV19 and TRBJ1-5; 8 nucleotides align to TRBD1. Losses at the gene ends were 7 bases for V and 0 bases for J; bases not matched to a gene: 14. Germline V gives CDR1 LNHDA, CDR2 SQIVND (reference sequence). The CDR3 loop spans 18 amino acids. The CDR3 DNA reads TGTGCCAGTAATTCCCGGACAGGGAGAAGGTTTAGCAATCAGCCCCAGCATTTT. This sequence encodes CASNSRTGRRFSNQPQHF.

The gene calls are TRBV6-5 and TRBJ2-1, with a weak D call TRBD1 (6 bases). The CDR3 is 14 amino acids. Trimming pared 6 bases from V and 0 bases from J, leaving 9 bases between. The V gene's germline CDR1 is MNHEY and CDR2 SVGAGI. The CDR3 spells CASSRGGSYNEQFF. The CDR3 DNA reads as TGTGCCAGCAGCAGAGGGGGCTCCTACAATGAGCAGTTCTTC.

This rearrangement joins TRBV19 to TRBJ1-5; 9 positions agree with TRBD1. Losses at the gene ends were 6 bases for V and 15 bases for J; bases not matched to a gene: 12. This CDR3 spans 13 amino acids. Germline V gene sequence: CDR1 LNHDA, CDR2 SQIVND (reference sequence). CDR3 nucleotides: TGTGCCAGTAGCCCCTGGACAGGGGATAAGTGGCATTTT. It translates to CASSPWTGDKWHF.

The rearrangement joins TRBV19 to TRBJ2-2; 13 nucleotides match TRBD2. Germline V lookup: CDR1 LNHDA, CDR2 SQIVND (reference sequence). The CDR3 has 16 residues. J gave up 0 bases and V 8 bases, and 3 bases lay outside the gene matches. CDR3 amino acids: CASETSGRTNTGELFF. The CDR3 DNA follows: TGTGCCAGTGAGACTAGCGGGAGGACGAACACCGGGGAGCTGTTTTTT.

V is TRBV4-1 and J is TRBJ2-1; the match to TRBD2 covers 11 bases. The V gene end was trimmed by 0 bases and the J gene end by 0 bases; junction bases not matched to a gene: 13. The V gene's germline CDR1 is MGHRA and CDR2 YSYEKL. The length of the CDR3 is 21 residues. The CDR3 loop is CASSQELGLAGGSSSYNEQFF. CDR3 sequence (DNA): TGCGCCAGCAGCCAAGAATTAGGGCTAGCGGGAGGCTCGAGCTCCTACAATGAGCAGTTCTTC.

The CDR3 sequence is CASSPQGPGASGILYNEQFF. For the CDR3, the DNA is TGTGCCAGTAGTCCACAGGGGCCCGGGGCTAGCGGGATTCTCTACAATGAGCAGTTCTTC. V is TRBV19 and J is TRBJ2-1, with 9 bases fitting TRBD2. With V trimmed by 5 bases and J by 3 bases, 20 bases remained unmatched. CDR3 length equals 20 residues. The germline V gene encodes CDR1 LNHDA and CDR2 SQIVND (reference sequence). Full variable domain (missing parts from reference TRBV19 and TRBJ2-1): DGGITQSPKYLFRKEGQNVTLSCEQNLNHDAMYWYRQDPGQGLRLIYYSQIVNDFQKGDIAEGYSVSREKKESFPLTVTSAQKNPTAFYLCASSPQGPGASGILYNEQFFGPGTRLTVL.

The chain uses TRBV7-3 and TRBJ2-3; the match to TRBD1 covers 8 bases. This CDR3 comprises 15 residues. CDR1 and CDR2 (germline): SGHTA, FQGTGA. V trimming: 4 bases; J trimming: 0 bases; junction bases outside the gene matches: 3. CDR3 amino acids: CASSSRTGSTDTQYF. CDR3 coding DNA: TGTGCCAGCAGCTCCCGGACAGGGAGCACAGATACGCAGTATTTT.

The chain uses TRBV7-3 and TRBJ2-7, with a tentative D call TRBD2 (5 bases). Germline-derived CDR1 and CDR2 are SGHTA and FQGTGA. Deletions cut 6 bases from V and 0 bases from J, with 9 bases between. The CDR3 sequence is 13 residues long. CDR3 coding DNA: TGTGCCAGCAGTCCCGGGGACTCCTACGAGCAGTACTTC. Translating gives CASSPGDSYEQYF.

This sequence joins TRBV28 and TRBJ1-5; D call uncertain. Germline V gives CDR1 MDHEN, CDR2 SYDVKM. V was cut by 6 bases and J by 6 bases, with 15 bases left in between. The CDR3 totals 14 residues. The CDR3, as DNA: TGTGCCAGCAGATCGGACCGTATGGGTCAGCCCCAGCATTTT. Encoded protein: CASRSDRMGQPQHF. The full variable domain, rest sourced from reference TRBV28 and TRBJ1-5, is DVKVTQSSRYLVKRTGEKVFLECVQDMDHENMFWYRQDPGLGLRLIYFSYDVKMKEKGDIPEGYSVSREKKERFSLILESASTNQTSMYLCASRSDRMGQPQHFGDGTRLSIL.

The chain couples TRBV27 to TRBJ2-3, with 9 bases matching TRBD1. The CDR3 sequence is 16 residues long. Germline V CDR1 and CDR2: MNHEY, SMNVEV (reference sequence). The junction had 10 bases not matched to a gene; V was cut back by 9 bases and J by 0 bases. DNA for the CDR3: TGTGCCAGTCGACTGTCGGGGACAGGGAGCACAGATACGCAGTATTTT. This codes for CASRLSGTGSTDTQYF.

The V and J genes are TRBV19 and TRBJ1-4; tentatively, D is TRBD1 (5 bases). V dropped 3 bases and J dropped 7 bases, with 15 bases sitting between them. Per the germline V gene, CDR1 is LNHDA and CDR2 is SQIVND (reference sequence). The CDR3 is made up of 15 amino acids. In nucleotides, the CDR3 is TGTGCCAGTAGTATTACGGCCGCGGGGGGTGAAAAACTGTTTTTT. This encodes CASSITAAGGEKLFF.

Here the CDR3 reads CASSLPGLSGNTIYF. CDR3 bases: TGTGCCAGCAGCTTGCCCGGGCTCTCTGGAAACACCATATATTTT. This chain links TRBV5-4 with TRBJ1-3; no firm D call. The CDR3 is 15 amino acids. Germline-derived CDR1 and CDR2 are SGHNT and YYREEE (reference sequence). V lost 1 base to trimming and J lost 0 bases, with 8 bases between them.

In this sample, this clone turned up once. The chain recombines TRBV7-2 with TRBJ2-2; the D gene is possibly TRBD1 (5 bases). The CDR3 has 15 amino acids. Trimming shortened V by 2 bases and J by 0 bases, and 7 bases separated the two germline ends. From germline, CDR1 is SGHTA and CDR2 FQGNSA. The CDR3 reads CASSLRRANTGELFF. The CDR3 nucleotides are TGTGCCAGCAGCTTACGCAGGGCGAACACCGGGGAGCTGTTTTTT.

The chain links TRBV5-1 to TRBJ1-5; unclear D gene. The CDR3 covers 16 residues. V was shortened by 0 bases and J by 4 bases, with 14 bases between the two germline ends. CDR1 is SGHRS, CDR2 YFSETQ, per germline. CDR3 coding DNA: TGCGCCAGCAGCTTGGAAGGACCGACGGGGAATCAGCCCCAGCATTTT. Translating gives CASSLEGPTGNQPQHF.